The 16 T cell receptor beta chains below come from one sample, sequenced in a study of blood T cell repertoires in COVID-19. Sequencing was performed with immunoSEQ multiplex PCR; in TCRdb, only in-frame clones are kept and a portion is missing. The table has 55,000 to 95,000 clones, 80% to 90% seen once. The sample comprised peripheral blood. The receptors here all came from a woman in her 70s with acute or convalescent COVID-19.

This clone was counted only a few times. This chain joins TRBV7-9 and TRBJ2-7; 11 bases align to TRBD2. Trimming at V came to 10 bases and at J to 6 bases, leaving 8 bases not matched to a gene. CDR1 and CDR2 from the germline V gene are SEHNR and FQNEAQ (reference sequence). The CDR3 runs 13 residues. CDR3 loop: CATSTSGAREQYF. CDR3 bases: TGTGCCACCTCGACTAGCGGGGCTCGCGAGCAGTACTTC.

The chain is built from TRBV19 and TRBJ2-2, with a tentative D call TRBD2 (5 bases). CDR1 and CDR2 (germline): LNHDA, SQIVND (reference sequence). The germline V and J ends were trimmed by 6 bases and 5 bases, with 13 bases remaining between them. The CDR3 consists of 14 residues. CDR3 nucleotides: TGTGCCAGTAGCCCCCAGCGGCGTACCGGGGAGCTGTTTTTT. Protein: CASSPQRRTGELFF.

The chain joins TRBV2 to TRBJ1-1, with TRBD1 matching 9 bases. Trimming took 6 bases from V and 5 from J; bases not matched to a gene: 7. CDR3 length: 14 amino acids. Germline V CDR1 and CDR2: SNHLY, FYNNEI. DNA of the CDR3: TGTGCCAGCAGGAAGGGGGACAGGGATACTGAAGCTTTCTTT. Translating it yields CASRKGDRDTEAFF.

The chain joins TRBV6-1 to TRBJ2-1, with 10 bases that match TRBD2. Germline values: CDR1 MNHNS, CDR2 SASEGT. V lost 1 base, J lost 6 bases, and 6 bases stayed unmatched. The CDR3 covers 16 residues. The CDR3: CASSEGRLAGANEQFF. The DNA for the CDR3 is TGTGCCAGCAGTGAAGGGAGGCTAGCGGGAGCCAATGAGCAGTTCTTC.

Only one count was recorded for this clone. The CDR3: CASSPPGQGVRNTEAFF. The CDR3 nucleotides read TGTGCCAGCAGCCCCCCGGGACAGGGAGTCAGGAACACTGAAGCTTTCTTT. This chain links TRBV7-9 with TRBJ1-1; 9 bases agree with TRBD1. Germline V gives CDR1 SEHNR, CDR2 FQNEAQ (reference sequence). The junction had 11 bases not matched to a gene; V was cut back by 5 bases and J by 1 base. The CDR3 covers 17 residues.

The chain links TRBV11-3 to TRBJ2-7, with D perhaps matching TRBD1 (6 bases). This CDR3 contains 13 residues. Germline V gene lookup returns CDR1 SGHNT and CDR2 YENEEA. V was trimmed by 2 bases and J by 3 bases, leaving 8 bases between them. CDR3 amino acids: CASSLKDSYEQYF. CDR3 coding DNA: TGTGCCAGCAGCTTAAAGGACAGCTACGAGCAGTACTTC.

This clone appeared a few times. This chain uses TRBV28 with TRBJ2-3, with D unclear. Germline V gene sequence: CDR1 MDHEN, CDR2 SYDVKM. CDR3 length equals 14 residues. Trimming stripped 6 bases from V and 3 bases from J, with 13 bases between. CDR3 loop: CASRLTSTTDTQYF. As DNA, the CDR3 is TGTGCCAGCAGGCTAACCTCAACTACAGATACGCAGTATTTT.

The chain couples TRBV27 to TRBJ2-7, with TRBD2 as a possible D gene (5 bases). This CDR3 is 13 amino acids long. Trimming stripped 6 bases from V and 2 bases from J, with 11 bases between. Germline CDR1 and CDR2: MNHEY and SMNVEV (reference sequence). The CDR3 is CASRQRNAYEQYF. As DNA, the CDR3 is TGTGCCAGCAGGCAGCGGAACGCCTACGAGCAGTACTTC.

The chain recombines TRBV21-1 with TRBJ1-5; the table's D gene call, TRBD1, was not cross checked with the DNA. TRBV21-1 is an annotated pseudogene. This CDR3 has 13 residues. The CDR3 sequence: CASRNRECQPQHF. The CDR3 bases are TGTGCCAGCAGGAACAGGGAGTGTCAGCCCCAGCATTTT.

This clone appeared once. The rearrangement joins TRBV10-1 to TRBJ2-5; 9 bases are a match to TRBD2. Trimming took 8 bases from V and 2 from J; bases not matched to a gene: 15. The CDR3 contains 17 residues. The V gene's germline CDR1 is WNHNN and CDR2 SYGVQD (reference sequence). CDR3 DNA sequence: TGCGCCAGCGGGGGTCGCGCGGCGGGAGGGCTACAAGAGACCCAGTACTTC. This encodes CASGGRAAGGLQETQYF.

A few counts support this clone. V and J are TRBV5-1 and TRBJ2-7; 11 positions agree with TRBD2. Germline V gene sequence: CDR1 SGHRS, CDR2 YFSETQ. V lost 4 bases, J lost 3 bases, and 6 bases stayed unmatched. The CDR3 consists of 15 residues. The CDR3 bases are TGCGCCAGCAGCACTGGGACTAGCGGACACTACGAGCAGTACTTC. Translation: CASSTGTSGHYEQYF.

This clone was counted once. V gene TRBV5-8 combines with J gene TRBJ1-1; 7 bases match TRBD1. Trimming cost V 3 bases and J 0 bases; bases outside gene matches: 8. This CDR3 contains 16 residues. Germline values: CDR1 SGHTS, CDR2 YDEGEE. The CDR3 is CASSSRDSFMNTEAFF. CDR3 bases: TGTGCCAGCAGCTCCCGGGACAGCTTCATGAACACTGAAGCTTTCTTT.

V usage is TRBV18 and J usage is TRBJ2-7; no reliable D call. V gave up 2 bases and J gave up 5 bases, with 7 bases separating them. Germline V gene sequence: CDR1 KGHSH, CDR2 LQKENI. The CDR3 sequence is 12 residues long. The CDR3 sequence: CASSPFPDEQYF. For the CDR3, the DNA is TGTGCCAGCTCACCATTCCCCGACGAGCAGTACTTC.

The chain recombines TRBV2 with TRBJ2-7; 9 bases are shared with TRBD1. V was pared by 2 bases and J by 3 bases, with 8 bases of the junction left unmatched. This CDR3 spans 16 amino acids. The germline V gene has CDR1 SNHLY and CDR2 FYNNEI. The CDR3 is CASSESAGQGVYEQYF. CDR3 in DNA: TGTGCCAGCAGTGAATCCGCGGGACAGGGTGTCTACGAGCAGTACTTC.

This rearrangement joins TRBV7-8 to TRBJ2-7; 10 bases are a match to TRBD1. The CDR3 loop spans 16 amino acids. From germline, CDR1 is SGHVS and CDR2 FQNEAQ. Trimming removed 6 bases from V and 5 bases from J; junction bases left unmatched: 13. CDR3 sequence: CASRSLAGTGDHEQYF. The CDR3 coding sequence is TGTGCCAGCAGGTCGTTAGCCGGGACAGGGGACCACGAGCAGTACTTC.

The chain is built from TRBV27 and TRBJ2-7; TRBD1 matches 10 bases. The J segment lost 2 bases and the V segment lost 6 bases, leaving 4 bases of the junction unmatched. This CDR3 is 14 amino acids long. Germline lookup yields CDR1 MNHEY and CDR2 SMNVEV (reference sequence). CDR3 in amino acids: CASSRTGGTYEQYF. The DNA of the CDR3 is TGTGCCAGCAGCCGGACAGGGGGGACCTACGAGCAGTACTTC.